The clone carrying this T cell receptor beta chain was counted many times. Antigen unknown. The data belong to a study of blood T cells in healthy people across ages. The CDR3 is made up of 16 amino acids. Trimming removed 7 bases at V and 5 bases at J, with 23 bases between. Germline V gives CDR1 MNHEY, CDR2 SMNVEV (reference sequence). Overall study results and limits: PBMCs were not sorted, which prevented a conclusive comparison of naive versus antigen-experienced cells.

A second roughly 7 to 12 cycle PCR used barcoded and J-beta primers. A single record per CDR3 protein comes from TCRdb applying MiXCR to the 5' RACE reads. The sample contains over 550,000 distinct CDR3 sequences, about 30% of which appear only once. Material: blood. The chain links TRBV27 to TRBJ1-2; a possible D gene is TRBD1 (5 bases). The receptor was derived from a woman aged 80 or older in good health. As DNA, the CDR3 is TGTGCCAGCAAACCGGGACCTTTTCTCGAAGAATATGGCTACACCTTC. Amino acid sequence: CASKPGPFLEEYGYTF.